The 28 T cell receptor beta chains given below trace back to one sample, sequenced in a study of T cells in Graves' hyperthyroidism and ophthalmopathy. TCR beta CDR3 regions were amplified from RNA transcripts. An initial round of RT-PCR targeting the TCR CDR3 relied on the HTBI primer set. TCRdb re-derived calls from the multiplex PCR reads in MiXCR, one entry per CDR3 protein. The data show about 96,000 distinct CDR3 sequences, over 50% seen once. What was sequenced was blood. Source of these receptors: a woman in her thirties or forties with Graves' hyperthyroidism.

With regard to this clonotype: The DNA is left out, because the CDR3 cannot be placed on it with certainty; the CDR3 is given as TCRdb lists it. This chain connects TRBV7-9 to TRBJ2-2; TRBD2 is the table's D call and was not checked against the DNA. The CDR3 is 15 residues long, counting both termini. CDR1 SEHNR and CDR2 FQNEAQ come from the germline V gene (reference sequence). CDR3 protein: CASSSTSGTPGSCFF.

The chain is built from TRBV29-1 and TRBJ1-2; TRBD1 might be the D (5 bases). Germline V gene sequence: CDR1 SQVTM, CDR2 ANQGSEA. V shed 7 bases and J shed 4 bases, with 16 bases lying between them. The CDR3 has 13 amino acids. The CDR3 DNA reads TGCAGCGCCGAAGGGGAGGTGGGCTATGGCTACACCTTC. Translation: CSAEGEVGYGYTF.

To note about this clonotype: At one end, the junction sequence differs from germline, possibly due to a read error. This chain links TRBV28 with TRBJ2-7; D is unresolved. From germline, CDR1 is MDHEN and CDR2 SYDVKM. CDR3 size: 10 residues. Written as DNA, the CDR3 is TGTGACAGCAGTAGCTACGAGCAGTACTTC. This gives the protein CDSSSYEQYF.

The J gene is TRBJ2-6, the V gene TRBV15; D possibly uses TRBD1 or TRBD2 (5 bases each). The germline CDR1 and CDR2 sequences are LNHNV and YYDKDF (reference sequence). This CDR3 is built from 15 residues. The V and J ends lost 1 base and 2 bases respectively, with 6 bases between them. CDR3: CATSRGDPGANVLTF. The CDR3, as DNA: TGTGCCACCAGCAGAGGGGACCCTGGGGCCAACGTCCTGACTTTC.

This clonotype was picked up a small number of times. This CDR3 reads CAIQTGGDRDTIYF. CDR3 DNA sequence: TGTGCCATTCAAACAGGGGGGGACAGGGACACCATATATTTT. This sequence joins TRBV10-3 and TRBJ1-3, with 9 positions matching TRBD1. Germline CDR1 ENHRY, CDR2 SYGVKD. CDR3 length: 14 residues. Trimming removed 9 bases from V and 8 bases from J; junction bases left unmatched: 11.

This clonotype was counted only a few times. The CDR3 here is CASRNRVMDYGYTF. The CDR3 DNA follows: TGTGCCAGCCGAAACAGGGTCATGGACTATGGCTACACCTTC. The chain has TRBV2 and TRBJ1-2, with D tentatively TRBD1 (6 bases). CDR1 is SNHLY and CDR2 is FYNNEI in the germline V gene. The CDR3 sequence is 14 residues long. V was clipped by 8 bases and J by 3 bases, with 16 bases between them. Based on the CDR3 plus reference TRBV2 and TRBJ1-2, the full variable domain is EPEVTQTPSHQVTQMGQEVILRCVPISNHLYFYWYRQILGQKVEFLVSFYNNEISEKSEIFDDQFSVERPDGSNFTLKIRSTKLEDSAMYFCASRNRVMDYGYTFGSGTRLTVV.

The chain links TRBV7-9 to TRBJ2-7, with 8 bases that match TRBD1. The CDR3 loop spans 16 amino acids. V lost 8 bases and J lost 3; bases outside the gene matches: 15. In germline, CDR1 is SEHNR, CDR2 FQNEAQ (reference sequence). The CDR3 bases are TGTGCCAGCTCACCCCATGGACAGGGTTTATTCTACGAGCAGTACTTC. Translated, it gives CASSPHGQGLFYEQYF.

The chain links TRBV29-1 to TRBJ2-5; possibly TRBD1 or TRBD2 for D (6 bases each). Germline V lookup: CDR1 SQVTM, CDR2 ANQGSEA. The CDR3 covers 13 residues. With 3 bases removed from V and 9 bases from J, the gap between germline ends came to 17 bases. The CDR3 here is CSVEAGPGAAQYF. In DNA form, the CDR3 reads TGCAGCGTTGAGGCGGGGCCGGGGGCCGCCCAGTACTTC.

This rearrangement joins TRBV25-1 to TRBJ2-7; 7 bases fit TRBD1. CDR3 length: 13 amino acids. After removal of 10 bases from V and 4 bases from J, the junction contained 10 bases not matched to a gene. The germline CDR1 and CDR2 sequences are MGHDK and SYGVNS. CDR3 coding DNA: TGTGCCAACGGCGGTGACAGGGATTACGAGCAGTACTTC. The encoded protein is CANGGDRDYEQYF.

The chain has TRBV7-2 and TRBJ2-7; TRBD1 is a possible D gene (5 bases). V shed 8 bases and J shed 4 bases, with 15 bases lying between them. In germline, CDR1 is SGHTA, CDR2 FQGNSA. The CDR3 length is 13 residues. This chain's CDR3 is CASSPLDKYEQYF. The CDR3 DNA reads TGTGCCAGCTCACCCTTGGACAAGTACGAGCAGTACTTC.

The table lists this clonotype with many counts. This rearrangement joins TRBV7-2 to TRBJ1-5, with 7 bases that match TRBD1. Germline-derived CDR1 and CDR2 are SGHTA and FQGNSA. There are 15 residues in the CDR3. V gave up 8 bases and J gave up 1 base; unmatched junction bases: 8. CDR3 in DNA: TGTGCCAGCTCCGGAGGGGGCTGGAGCAATCAGCCCCAGCATTTT. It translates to CASSGGGWSNQPQHF.

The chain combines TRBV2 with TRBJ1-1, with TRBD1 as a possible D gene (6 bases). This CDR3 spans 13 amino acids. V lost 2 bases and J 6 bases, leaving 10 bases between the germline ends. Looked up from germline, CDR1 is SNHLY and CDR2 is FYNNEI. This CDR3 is CASSETGWAEAFF. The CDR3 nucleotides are TGTGCCAGCAGTGAAACAGGGTGGGCTGAAGCTTTCTTT. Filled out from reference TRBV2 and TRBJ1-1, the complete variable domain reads EPEVTQTPSHQVTQMGQEVILRCVPISNHLYFYWYRQILGQKVEFLVSFYNNEISEKSEIFDDQFSVERPDGSNFTLKIRSTKLEDSAMYFCASSETGWAEAFFGQGTRLTVV.

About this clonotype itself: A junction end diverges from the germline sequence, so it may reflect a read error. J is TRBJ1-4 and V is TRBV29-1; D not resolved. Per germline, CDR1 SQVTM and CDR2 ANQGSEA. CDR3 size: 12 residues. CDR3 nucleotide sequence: TGCAGCGTCCTGACGGCAGGTGAAAAGCTGTTTTTT. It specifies CSVLTAGEKLFF.

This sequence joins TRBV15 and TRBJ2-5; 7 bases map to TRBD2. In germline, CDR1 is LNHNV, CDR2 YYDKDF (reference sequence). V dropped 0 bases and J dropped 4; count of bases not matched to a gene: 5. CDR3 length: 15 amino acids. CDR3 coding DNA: TGTGCCACCAGCAGAGAAAGTGGGAGGGGAGAGACCCAGTACTTC. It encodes CATSRESGRGETQYF.

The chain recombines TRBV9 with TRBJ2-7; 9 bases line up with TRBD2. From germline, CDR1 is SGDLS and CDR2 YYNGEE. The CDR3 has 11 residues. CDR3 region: CAPRSGREQYF. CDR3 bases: TGTGCTCCCCGAAGCGGGAGGGAGCAGTACTTC.

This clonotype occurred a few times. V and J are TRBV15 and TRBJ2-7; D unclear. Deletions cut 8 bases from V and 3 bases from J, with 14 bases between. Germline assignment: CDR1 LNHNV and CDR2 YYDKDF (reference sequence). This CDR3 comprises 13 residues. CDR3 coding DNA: TGTGCCACCGGCGACGCGTCGGGCTACGAGCAGTACTTC. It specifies CATGDASGYEQYF.

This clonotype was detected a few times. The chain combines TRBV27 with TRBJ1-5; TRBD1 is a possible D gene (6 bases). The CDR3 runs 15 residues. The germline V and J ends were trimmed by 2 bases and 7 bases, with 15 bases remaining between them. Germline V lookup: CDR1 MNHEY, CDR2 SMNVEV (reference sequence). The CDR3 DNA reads TGTGCCAGCAGTTTAAGGGGGGCGCAAGGCCAGCCCCAGCATTTT. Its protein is CASSLRGAQGQPQHF.

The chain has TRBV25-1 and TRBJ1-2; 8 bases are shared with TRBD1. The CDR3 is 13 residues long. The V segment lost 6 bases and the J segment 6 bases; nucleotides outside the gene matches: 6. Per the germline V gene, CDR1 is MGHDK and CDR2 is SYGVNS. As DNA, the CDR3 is TGTGCCAGCAGGGGGGCAGGGGGCGATGGCTACACCTTC. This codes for CASRGAGGDGYTF.

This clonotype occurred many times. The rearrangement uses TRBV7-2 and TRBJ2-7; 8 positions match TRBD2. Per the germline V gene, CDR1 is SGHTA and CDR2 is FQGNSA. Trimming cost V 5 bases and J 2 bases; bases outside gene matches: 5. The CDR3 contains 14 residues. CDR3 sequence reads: CASSRGGGTYEQYF. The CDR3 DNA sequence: TGTGCCAGCAGCCGGGGCGGGGGGACCTACGAGCAGTACTTC. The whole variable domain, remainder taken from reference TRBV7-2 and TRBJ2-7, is GAGVSQSPSNKVTEKGKDVELRCDPISGHTALYWYRQSLGQGLEFLIYFQGNSAPDKSGLPSDRFSAERTGGSVSTLTIQRTQQEDSAVYLCASSRGGGTYEQYFGPGTRLTVT.

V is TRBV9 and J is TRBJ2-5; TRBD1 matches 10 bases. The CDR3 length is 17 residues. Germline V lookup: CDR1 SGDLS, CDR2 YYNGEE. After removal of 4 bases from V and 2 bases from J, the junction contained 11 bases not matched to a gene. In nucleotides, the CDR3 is TGTGCCAGCAGCTTAGTCGTGCGGACAGGGGGGCAAGAGACCCAGTACTTC. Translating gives CASSLVVRTGGQETQYF. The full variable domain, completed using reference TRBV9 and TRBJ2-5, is DSGVTQTPKHLITATGQRVTLRCSPRSGDLSVYWYQQSLDQGLQFLIQYYNGEERAKGNILERFSAQQFPDLHSELNLSSLELGDSALYFCASSLVVRTGGQETQYFGPGTRLLVL.

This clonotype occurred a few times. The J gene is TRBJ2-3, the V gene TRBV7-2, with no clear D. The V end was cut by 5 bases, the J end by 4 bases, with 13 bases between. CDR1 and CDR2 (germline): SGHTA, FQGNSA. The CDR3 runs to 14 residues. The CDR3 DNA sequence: TGTGCCAGCAGCCTAGGCCTACCGGCAGATACGCAGTATTTT. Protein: CASSLGLPADTQYF.

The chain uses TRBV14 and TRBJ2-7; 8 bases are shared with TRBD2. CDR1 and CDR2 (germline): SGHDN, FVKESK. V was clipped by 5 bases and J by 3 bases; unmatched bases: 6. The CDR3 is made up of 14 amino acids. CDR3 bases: TGTGCCAGCAGCTACGGGGGGGGCTACTACGAGCAGTACTTC. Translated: CASSYGGGYYEQYF.

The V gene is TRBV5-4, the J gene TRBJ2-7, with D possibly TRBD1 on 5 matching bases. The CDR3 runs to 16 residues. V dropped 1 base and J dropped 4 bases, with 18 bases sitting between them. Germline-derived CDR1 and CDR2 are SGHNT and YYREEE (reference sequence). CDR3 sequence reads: CASSLHPRWGRYEQYF. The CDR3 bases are TGTGCCAGCAGCTTGCACCCCCGGTGGGGCAGATACGAGCAGTACTTC.

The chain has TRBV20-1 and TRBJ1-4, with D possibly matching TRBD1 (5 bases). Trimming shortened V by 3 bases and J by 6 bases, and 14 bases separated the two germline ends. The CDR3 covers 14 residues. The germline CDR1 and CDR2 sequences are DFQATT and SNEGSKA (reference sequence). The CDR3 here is CSASQGGEDEKLFF. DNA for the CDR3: TGCAGTGCTAGTCAGGGAGGTGAGGATGAAAAACTGTTTTTT.

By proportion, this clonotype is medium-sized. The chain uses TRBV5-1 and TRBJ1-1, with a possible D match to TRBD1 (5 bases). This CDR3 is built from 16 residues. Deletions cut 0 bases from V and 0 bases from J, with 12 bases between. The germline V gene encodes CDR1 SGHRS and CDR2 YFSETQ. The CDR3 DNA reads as TGCGCCAGCAGCTTGGTGGCAGGGCCCATGAACACTGAAGCTTTCTTT. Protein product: CASSLVAGPMNTEAFF.

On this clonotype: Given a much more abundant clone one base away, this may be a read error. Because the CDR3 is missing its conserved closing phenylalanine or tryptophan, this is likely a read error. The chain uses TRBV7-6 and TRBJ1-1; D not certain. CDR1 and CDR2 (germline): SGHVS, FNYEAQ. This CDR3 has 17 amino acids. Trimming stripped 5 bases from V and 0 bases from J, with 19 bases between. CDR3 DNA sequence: TGTGCCAGCAGCAAAGGACCCGGGGAGTTAATGAACACTGAAGCTTTCCTT. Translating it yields CASSKGPGELMNTEAFL.

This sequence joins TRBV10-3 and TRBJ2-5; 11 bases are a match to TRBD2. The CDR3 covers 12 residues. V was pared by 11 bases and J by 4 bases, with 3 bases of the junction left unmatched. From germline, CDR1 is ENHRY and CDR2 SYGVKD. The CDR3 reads CAVGLAGETQYF. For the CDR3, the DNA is TGTGCCGTCGGACTAGCGGGAGAGACCCAGTACTTC.

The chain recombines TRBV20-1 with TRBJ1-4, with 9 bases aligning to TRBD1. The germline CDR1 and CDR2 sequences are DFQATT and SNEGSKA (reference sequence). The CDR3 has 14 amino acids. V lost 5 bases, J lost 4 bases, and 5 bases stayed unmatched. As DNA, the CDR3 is TGCAGTGCTGACGGACAGGGGTATAATGAAAAACTGTTTTTT. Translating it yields CSADGQGYNEKLFF.